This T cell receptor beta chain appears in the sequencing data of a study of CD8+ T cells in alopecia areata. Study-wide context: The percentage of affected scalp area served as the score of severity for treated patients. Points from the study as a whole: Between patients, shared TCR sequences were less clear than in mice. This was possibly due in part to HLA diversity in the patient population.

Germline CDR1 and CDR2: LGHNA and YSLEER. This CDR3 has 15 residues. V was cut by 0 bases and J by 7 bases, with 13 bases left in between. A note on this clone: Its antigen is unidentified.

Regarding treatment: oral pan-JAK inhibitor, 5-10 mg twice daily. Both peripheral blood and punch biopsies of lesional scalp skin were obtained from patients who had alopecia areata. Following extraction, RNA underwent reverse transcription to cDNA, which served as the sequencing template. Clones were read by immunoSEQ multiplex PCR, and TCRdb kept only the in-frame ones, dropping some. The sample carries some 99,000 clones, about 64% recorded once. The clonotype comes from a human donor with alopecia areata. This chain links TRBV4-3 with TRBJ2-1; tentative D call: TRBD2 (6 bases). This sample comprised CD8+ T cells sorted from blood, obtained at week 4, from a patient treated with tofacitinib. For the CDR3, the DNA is TGCGCCAGCAGCCAAGATCGAGGTGGGGGGAATGAGCAGTTCTTC. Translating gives CASSQDRGGGNEQFF.